This T cell receptor (beta chain) appears in the sequencing data of a study of CD8 T cells in Susac syndrome. Sequencing of TCR beta drew on CD8+ and CD4+ T cells from blood. TEMRA cells were enriched by FACS, and CD4+ and CD8+ T cells were negatively isolated. As concerns this clonotype: Its cognate antigen is unknown.

Findings and limits, study-wide: The study recognized that the number of individuals in its TCR sequencing and HLA analysis was relatively small.

There are 13 residues in the CDR3. Germline values: CDR1 MNHEY, CDR2 SMNVEV (reference sequence). The V end was cut by 5 bases, the J end by 6 bases, with 13 bases between. RNA amounts of roughly 0.45 to 1 ug underwent reverse transcription with random hexamers. Coverage of TCR beta CDR3 amplification by immunoSEQ multiplex PCR extended to 54 Vbeta and 13 Jbeta. TCRdb reprocessed the immunoSEQ multiplex PCR reads via MiXCR and lists one record per CDR3 protein. The sample includes 300,000 to 350,000 distinct CDR3 sequences, under 95% of them seen just once. The clonotype was recovered from a human donor with multiple sclerosis. The rearrangement uses TRBV27 and TRBJ1-1; D unresolved. Sample: CD4+ T cells from PBMCs. The CDR3 sequence: CASSPPGSSEAFF. The DNA of the CDR3 is TGTGCCAGCAGTCCACCAGGTTCTTCTGAAGCTTTCTTT.